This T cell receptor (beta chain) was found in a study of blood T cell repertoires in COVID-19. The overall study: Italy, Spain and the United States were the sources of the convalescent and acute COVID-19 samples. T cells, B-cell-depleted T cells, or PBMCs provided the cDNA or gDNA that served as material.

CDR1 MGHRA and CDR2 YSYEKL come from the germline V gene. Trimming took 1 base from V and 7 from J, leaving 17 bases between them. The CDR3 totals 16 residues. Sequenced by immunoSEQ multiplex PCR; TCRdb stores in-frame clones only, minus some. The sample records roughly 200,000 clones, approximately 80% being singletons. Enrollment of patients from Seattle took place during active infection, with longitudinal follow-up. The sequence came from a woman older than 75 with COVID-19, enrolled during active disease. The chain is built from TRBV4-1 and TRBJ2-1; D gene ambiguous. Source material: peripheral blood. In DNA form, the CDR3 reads TGCGCCAGCAGCCAAGGGGTCGGAGCCCTGTGGAATGAGCAGTTCTTC. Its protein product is CASSQGVGALWNEQFF.